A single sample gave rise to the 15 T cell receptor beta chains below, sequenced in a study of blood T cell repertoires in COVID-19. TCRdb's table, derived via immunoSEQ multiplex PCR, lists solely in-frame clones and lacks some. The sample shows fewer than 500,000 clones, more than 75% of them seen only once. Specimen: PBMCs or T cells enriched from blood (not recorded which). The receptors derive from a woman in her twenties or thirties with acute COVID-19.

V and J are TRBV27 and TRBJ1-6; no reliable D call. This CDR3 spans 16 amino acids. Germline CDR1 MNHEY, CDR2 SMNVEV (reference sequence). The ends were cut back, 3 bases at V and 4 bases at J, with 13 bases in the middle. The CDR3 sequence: CASSLVATLYNSPLHF. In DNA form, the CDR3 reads TGTGCCAGCAGTTTGGTAGCAACCTTGTATAATTCACCCCTCCACTTT.

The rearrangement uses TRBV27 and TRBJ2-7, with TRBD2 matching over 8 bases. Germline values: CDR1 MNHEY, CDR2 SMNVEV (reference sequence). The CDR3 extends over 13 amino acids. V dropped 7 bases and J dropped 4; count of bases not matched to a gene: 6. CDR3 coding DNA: TGTGCCAGCACCCGGGAGGGGTCGTACGAGCAGTACTTC. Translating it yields CASTREGSYEQYF.

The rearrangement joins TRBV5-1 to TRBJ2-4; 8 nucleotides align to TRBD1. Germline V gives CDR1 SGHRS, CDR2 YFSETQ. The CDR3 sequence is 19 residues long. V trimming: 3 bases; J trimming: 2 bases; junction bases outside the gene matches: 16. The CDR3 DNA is TGCGCCAGCAGCTCCCGGGACAGGAATGACAAAGCGACCAAAAACATTCAGTACTTC. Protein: CASSSRDRNDKATKNIQYF.

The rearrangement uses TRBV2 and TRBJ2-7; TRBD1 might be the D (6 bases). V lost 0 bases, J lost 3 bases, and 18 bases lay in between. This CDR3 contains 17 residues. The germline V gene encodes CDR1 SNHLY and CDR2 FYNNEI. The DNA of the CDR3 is TGTGCCAGCAGTGAAGCGGGGCACTTGCAGGGGCGCTACGAGCAGTACTTC. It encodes CASSEAGHLQGRYEQYF.

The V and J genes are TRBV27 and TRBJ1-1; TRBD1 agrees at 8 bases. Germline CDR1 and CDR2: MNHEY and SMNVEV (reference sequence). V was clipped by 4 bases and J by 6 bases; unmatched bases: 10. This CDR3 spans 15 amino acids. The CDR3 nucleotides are TGTGCCAGCAGTTCCCCCCCAGGGGGCTTCGCTGAAGCTTTCTTT. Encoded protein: CASSSPPGGFAEAFF.

The CDR3 region is CASNLYGGGPYEQYF. The CDR3 DNA follows: TGCGCCAGCAACCTCTATGGTGGAGGGCCCTACGAGCAGTACTTC. This chain uses TRBV5-1 with TRBJ2-7; weak D call: TRBD2 (6 bases). CDR3 length equals 15 residues. Trimming stripped 6 bases from V and 2 bases from J, with 18 bases between. In germline, CDR1 is SGHRS, CDR2 YFSETQ.

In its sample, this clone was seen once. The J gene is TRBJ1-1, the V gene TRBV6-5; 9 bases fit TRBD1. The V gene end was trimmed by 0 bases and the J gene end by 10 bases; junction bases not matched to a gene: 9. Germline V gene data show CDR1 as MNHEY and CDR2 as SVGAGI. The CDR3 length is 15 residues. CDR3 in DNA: TGTGCCAGCAGTTACTCTTCCGGGACAGGGAGGCGAGCTTTCTTT. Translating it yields CASSYSSGTGRRAFF.

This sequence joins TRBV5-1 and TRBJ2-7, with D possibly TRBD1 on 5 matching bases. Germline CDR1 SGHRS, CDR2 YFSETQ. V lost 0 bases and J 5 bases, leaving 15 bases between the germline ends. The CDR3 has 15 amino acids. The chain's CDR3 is CASSLVPIRTNEQYF. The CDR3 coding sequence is TGCGCCAGCAGCTTGGTGCCGATCCGGACAAACGAGCAGTACTTC.

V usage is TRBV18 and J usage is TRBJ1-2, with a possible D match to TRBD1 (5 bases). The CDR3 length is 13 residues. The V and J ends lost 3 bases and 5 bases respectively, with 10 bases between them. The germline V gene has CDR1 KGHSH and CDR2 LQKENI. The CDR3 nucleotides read TGTGCCAGCTCACCGGCGGCAGGGTATGGCTACACCTTC. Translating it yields CASSPAAGYGYTF. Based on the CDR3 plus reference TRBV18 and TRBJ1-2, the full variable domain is NAGVMQNPRHLVRRRGQEARLRCSPMKGHSHVYWYRQLPEEGLKFMVYLQKENIIDESGMPKERFSAEFPKEGPSILRIQQVVRGDSAAYFCASSPAAGYGYTFGSGTRLTVV.

The CDR3 protein is CASEGVSTDTQYF. In DNA, the CDR3 is TGTGCTAGTGAAGGAGTTAGCACAGATACGCAGTATTTT. The chain joins TRBV12-5 to TRBJ2-3, with unresolved D. Trimming stripped 7 bases from V and 0 bases from J, with 8 bases between. The CDR3 sequence is 13 residues long. Germline loops: CDR1 LGHNT, CDR2 FRNRAP.

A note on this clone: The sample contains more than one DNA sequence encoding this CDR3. CDR3 protein: CASSPTGGISYEQYF. The CDR3 region has the DNA TGTGCCAGCTCACCTACAGGGGGTATCTCCTACGAGCAGTACTTC. The J gene is TRBJ2-7, the V gene TRBV18, with 8 bases fitting TRBD1. CDR1 and CDR2 (germline): KGHSH, LQKENI. The CDR3 spans 15 residues. V lost 3 bases to trimming and J lost 0 bases; unmatched junction nucleotides: 4.

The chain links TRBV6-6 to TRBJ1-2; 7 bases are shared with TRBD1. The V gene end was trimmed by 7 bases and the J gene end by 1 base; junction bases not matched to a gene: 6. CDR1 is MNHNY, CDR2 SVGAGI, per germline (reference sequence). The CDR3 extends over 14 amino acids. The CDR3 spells CASKGGQVNYGYTF. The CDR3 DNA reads TGTGCCAGCAAAGGCGGACAGGTTAACTATGGCTACACCTTC.

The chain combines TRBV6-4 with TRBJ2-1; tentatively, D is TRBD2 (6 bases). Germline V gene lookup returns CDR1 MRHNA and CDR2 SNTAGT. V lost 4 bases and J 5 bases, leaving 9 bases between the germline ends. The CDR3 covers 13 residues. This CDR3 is CASSVRGNNEQFF. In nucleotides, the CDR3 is TGTGCCAGCAGTGTCCGGGGGAACAATGAGCAGTTCTTC.

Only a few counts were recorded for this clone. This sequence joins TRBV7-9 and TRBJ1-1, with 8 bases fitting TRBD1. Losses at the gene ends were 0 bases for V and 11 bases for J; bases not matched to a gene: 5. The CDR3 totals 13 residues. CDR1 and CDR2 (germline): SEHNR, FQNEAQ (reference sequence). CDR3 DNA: TGTGCCAGCAGCTTAGCGAATGGACAGGGTGCTTTCTTT. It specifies CASSLANGQGAFF.

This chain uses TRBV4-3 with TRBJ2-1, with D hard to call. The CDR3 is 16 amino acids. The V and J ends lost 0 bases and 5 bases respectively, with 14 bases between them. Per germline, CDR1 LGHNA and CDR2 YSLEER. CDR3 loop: CASSQDLVPRNNEQFF. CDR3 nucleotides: TGCGCCAGCAGCCAAGATTTAGTACCCCGCAACAATGAGCAGTTCTTC.